This section outlines one T cell receptor beta chain sequence together with its context. Germline V lookup: CDR1 SGDLS, CDR2 YYNGEE. V lost 3 bases to trimming and J lost 13 bases, with 14 bases between them. This CDR3 comprises 13 residues. These data originate in a study of memory CD4+ T cells and cytomegalovirus serostatus. The sort gate was single viable CD3+CD4+CD8-CD45RO+ cells for memory CD4+ T cells. CD4+ T cells were isolated by positive magnetic selection. Authors' data handling: After removing out-of-frame reads, over 2 million distinct TCRbeta sequences remained. Data came from immunoSEQ multiplex PCR; TCRdb stores just in-frame clones and leaves some out. The D gene and trimming were derived from the DNA, and the V and J assignments and clone size from that table. The sample includes approximately 52,000 clones, around 80% of them seen just once.

The chain joins TRBV9 to TRBJ1-6; D gene uncertain. The specimen was memory CD4+ T cells from blood. This TCR was recovered from an adult in good health and CMV-seronegative. This chain's CDR3 is CASSAGDVRPLHF. The CDR3 bases are TGTGCCAGCAGCGCCGGTGACGTGAGGCCCCTCCACTTT.